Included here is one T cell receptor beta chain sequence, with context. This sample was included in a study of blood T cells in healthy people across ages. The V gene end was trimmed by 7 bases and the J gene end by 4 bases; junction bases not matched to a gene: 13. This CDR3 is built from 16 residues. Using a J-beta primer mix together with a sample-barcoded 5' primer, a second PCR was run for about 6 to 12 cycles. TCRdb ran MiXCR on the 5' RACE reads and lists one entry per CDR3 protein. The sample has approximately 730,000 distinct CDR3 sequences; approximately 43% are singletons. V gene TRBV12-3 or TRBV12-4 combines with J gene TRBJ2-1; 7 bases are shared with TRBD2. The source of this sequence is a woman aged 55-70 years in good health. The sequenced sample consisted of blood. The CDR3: CASNPGLAVIYNEQFF. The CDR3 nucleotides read TGTGCCAGCAATCCCGGGCTAGCGGTGATATACAATGAGCAGTTCTTC.